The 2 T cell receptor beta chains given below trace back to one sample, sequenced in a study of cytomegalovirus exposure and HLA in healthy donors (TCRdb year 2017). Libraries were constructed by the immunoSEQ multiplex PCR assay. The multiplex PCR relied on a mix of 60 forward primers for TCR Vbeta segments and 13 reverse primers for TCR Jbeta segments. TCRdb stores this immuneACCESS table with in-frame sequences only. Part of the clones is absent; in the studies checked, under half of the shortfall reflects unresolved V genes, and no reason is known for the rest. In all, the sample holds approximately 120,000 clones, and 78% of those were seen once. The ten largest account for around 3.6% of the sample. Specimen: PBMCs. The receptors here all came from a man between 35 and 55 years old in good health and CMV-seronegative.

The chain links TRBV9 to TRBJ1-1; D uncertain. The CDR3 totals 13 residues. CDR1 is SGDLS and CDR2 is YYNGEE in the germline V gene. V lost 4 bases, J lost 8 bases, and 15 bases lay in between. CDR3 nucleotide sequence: TGTGCCAGCAGCCCGCCGGGAGGACTAGAAGCTTTCTTT. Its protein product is CASSPPGGLEAFF. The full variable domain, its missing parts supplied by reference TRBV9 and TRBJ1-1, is DSGVTQTPKHLITATGQRVTLRCSPRSGDLSVYWYQQSLDQGLQFLIQYYNGEERAKGNILERFSAQQFPDLHSELNLSSLELGDSALYFCASSPPGGLEAFFGQGTRLTVV.

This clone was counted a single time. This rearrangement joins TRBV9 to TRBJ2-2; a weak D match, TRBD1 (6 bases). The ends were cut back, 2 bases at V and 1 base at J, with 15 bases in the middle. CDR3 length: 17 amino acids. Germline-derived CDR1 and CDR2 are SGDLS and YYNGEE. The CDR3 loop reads CASSVNNRDGNTGELFF. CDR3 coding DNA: TGTGCCAGCAGCGTCAACAACAGGGACGGGAACACCGGGGAGCTGTTTTTT.